This T cell receptor beta chain was captured in a study of shared clonotypes between healthy human individuals (dated by TCRdb to about 2020). Some background on the complete study: Two women and three men aged 18 to 49 years were included in the cohort. Per donor, three plates each were used for CD4 naive and CD4 memory, two for CD8 naive, and one for CD8 memory. To estimate repertoire size and how much clonotypes are shared between individuals, the study performed deep sequencing of blood TCR repertoires from a handful of healthy adults. To increase sequencing depth and limit assay-specific biases, different laboratories used diverse techniques to prepare libraries and sequence TCR repertoires. Each donor's leukapheresis produced roughly between roughly 0.85 and 10 billion PBMCs.

CD8 naive samples consisted of CD45RO-negative cells that were positively selected for CCR7, yielding a CD45RA+CCR7+ population without TemRA cells. The donors were healthy, HIV-negative adults who had no recently reported acute infections or vaccinations. Every donor was a Caucasian adult living in Nashville, Tennessee, USA. After blood collection by leukapheresis, PBMCs were isolated using Ficoll-Histopaque density gradient centrifugation and then cryopreserved in the vapor phase of liquid nitrogen. Analytical flow cytometry was used to check the purity and quantity of every magnetically sorted T cell population. Genomic DNA was isolated from every sorted fraction and measured by UV absorbance on a Nanodrop 2000c. TCR CDR3 regions were amplified from genomic DNA by multiplex PCR using the deep immunoSEQ assay. Extracted genomic DNA from each cell subset was spread evenly across all wells of several immunoSEQ 96-well plates, with each plate serving as a replicate. For sorted subsets, around 0.2 ug of genomic DNA, equivalent to tens of thousands of T cell genomes, went into each replicate PCR. Purified libraries were quantified with a Qubit 3.0 fluorometer, sized on a Bioanalyzer 2100, and re-quantified with the KAPA Library Quantification kit. A separate single-read 150-cycle Illumina NextSeq 550 flow cell was used to sequence each immunoSEQ 96-well plate. Per the original workflow: Because the immunoSEQ output included only junctional sequences and no quality scores, the filtering could not be the same as the filtering used for full-length reads. To assign V/J genes and CDR3, sequences were annotated using PyIR, a Python wrapper for IgBLAST v1.9, with IMGT germline references. Any read was removed if the V/J assignment was weak (E-value above 1e-6), the CDR3 was missing, or the read contained stop codons, out-of-frame junctions, or ambiguous translated residues. V3J clonotypes were defined as sequences sharing an identical inferred V gene, J gene, and CDR3 amino acid sequence. To compute the percentage overlap between repertoires, the number of shared unique clonotypes was divided by the size of the smaller repertoire. Richness of each repertoire was evaluated using RTK rarefaction, the Chao1 estimator, and Recon v2.1 estimates of unobserved clonotypes. Generation probabilities for all TCRbeta clonotypes obtained by the gDNA method from a handful of donors were computed using OLGA. TCRdb took this table from immuneACCESS and kept in-frame rearrangements with V and J called. Such tables lack part of the clones; where checked against another copy, unresolved V genes explain under half of the gap, and the rest is unexplained. V and J calls and clone size are those listed in that table; D and trimming were worked out from the DNA. Recorded for this sample are about 2,100,000 clones; roughly 91% of them occurred a single time. Jointly, the top ten make up under 2% of the sample.

What the study reported, not specific to this receptor: Pairwise subsampling indicated that sequencing depth was expected to affect the degree of clonotype sharing among donors. Only blood was sampled, and tissue TCR repertoires likely differ from those in blood. Larger estimated clonotype richness was generally found for naive subsets than for memory subsets. Because the study included only a small number of donors, the genetic and exposure-history diversity represented was limited. Across several donors, roughly 5.1% of naive CD4, 3.5% of naive CD8, about 2.3% of memory CD4, and over 0.35% of memory CD8 clonotypes were shared. Incomplete sequencing was indicated by rarefaction of sorted-subset datasets, despite the large sequencing depth. Clonotypes shared by all four sorted-subset donors showed higher generation probabilities than non-shared clonotypes.

In regard to this clone: This clone's antigen is unknown. No base qualities exist here, and no much larger clone lies one base off it.

The sequenced material came from naive CD8+ T cells from PBMCs. The cell subset or site label on this specimen signifies: CD45RA+CCR7+. This receptor was identified in a man between 18 and 35 years old in good health. Some clones in this sample may be carry-over from other donors' samples.

The DNA sequence follows: TGCGCCAGCAGTGAGAAGGGTATAAGTCAAGATACGCAGTATTTT. Its amino acids are CASSEKGISQDTQYF. Recombination linked TRBV10-1 to TRBJ2-3; the D gene is unclear. Between the V and J ends, shortened by 2 bases and 5 bases respectively, the junction contains 14 bases. Spanning cysteine to phenylalanine, the CDR3 consists of 15 amino acids. The sequence is cut down to CDR3 DNA, 45 bases in frame from base 1. According to the germline V gene (reference sequence), CDR1 reads WNHNN and CDR2 reads SYGVQD.